These 12 T cell receptor beta chains were sequenced from one sample in a study of cytomegalovirus exposure and HLA in healthy donors. Primers: 60 Vbeta forward and 13 Jbeta reverse. TCRdb's table, derived via immunoSEQ multiplex PCR, lists solely in-frame clones and lacks some. The sample includes around 200,000 clones, roughly three quarters seen only once; the top ten take roughly 1.6%. Sequenced material: PBMCs. The receptor source for this set is a woman younger than 30 in good health and CMV-seronegative.

The chain carries TRBV30 and TRBJ2-1; 9 bases are a match to TRBD2. CDR3 size: 14 residues. CDR1 is GTSNPN and CDR2 is SVGIG in the germline V gene (reference sequence). J gave up 9 bases and V 4 bases, and 10 bases lay outside the gene matches. The CDR3 DNA is TGTGCCTGGACCGGTAGCGGGGGAGCCGGTGAGCAGTTCTTC. Translation: CAWTGSGGAGEQFF.

The V call is TRBV7-8, the J call TRBJ2-3, with 9 bases matching TRBD2. J was trimmed by 0 bases and V by 3 bases; bases with no gene match: 4. The germline CDR1 and CDR2 sequences are SGHVS and FQNEAQ. The CDR3 is 16 residues long. CDR3 protein: CASSFGLAPSTDTQYF. The CDR3 DNA is TGTGCCAGCAGCTTTGGACTAGCGCCAAGCACAGATACGCAGTATTTT.

The V gene is TRBV29-1, the J gene TRBJ2-1; TRBD2 is a possible D gene (5 bases). The CDR3 consists of 14 residues. Germline CDR1 is SQVTM and CDR2 is ANQGSEA. The V gene lost 6 bases and the J gene lost 3 bases, with 15 bases spanning the gap. CDR3 amino acids: CSVHEAENYNEQFF. CDR3 sequence (DNA): TGCAGCGTCCATGAAGCGGAGAACTACAATGAGCAGTTCTTC.

J is TRBJ1-1 and V is TRBV6-6, with 12 bases matching TRBD1. The CDR3 length is 15 residues. Germline V CDR1 and CDR2: MNHNY, SVGAGI (reference sequence). The junction had 9 bases not matched to a gene; V was cut back by 7 bases and J by 6 bases. The CDR3: CASTQRGQGAPEAFF. The DNA of the CDR3 is TGTGCCAGCACACAAAGGGGACAGGGGGCCCCTGAAGCTTTCTTT.

This chain connects TRBV4-1 to TRBJ1-2; no reliable D call. Germline values: CDR1 MGHRA, CDR2 YSYEKL. This CDR3 is 13 amino acids long. Trimming pared 1 base from V and 3 bases from J, leaving 6 bases between. The DNA of the CDR3 is TGCGCCAGCAGCCAAGTAGGAGACTATGGCTACACCTTC. This gives the protein CASSQVGDYGYTF.

The chain employs TRBV19 and TRBJ1-4; 7 bases are shared with TRBD1. The CDR3 runs 13 residues. With 5 bases clipped from V and 8 bases from J, the junction kept 5 bases outside the gene matches. CDR1 and CDR2 (germline): LNHDA, SQIVND (reference sequence). CDR3 region: CASSHNRGEKLFF. The DNA of the CDR3 is TGTGCCAGTAGTCACAACAGGGGAGAAAAACTGTTTTTT.

The rearrangement joins TRBV6-5 to TRBJ2-2; D uncertain. Germline V gene lookup returns CDR1 MNHEY and CDR2 SVGAGI. The CDR3 has 16 residues. With 2 bases removed from V and 4 bases from J, the gap between germline ends came to 14 bases. CDR3 sequence (DNA): TGTGCCAGCAGTTACCGACACCTTCACACCACCGGGGAGCTGTTTTTT. The encoded protein is CASSYRHLHTTGELFF.

The V and J genes are TRBV27 and TRBJ2-7; perhaps TRBD1 as D (5 bases). CDR1 is MNHEY, CDR2 SMNVEV, per germline (reference sequence). The CDR3 is made up of 13 amino acids. V lost 2 bases, J lost 2 bases, and 7 bases lay in between. The CDR3 nucleotides are TGTGCCAGCAGTTTAAGGGGCCCCTACGAGCAGTACTTC. It codes for CASSLRGPYEQYF.

The chain links TRBV5-4 to TRBJ2-3, with D possibly being TRBD2 (6 bases). This CDR3 has 14 amino acids. The germline V and J ends were trimmed by 4 bases and 3 bases, with 12 bases remaining between them. CDR1 SGHNT and CDR2 YYREEE come from the germline V gene (reference sequence). CDR3 in DNA: TGTGCCAGCAGCCCTGGAGGGCCGACAGATACGCAGTATTTT. Protein sequence: CASSPGGPTDTQYF.

The rearrangement uses TRBV25-1 and TRBJ1-1; a weak D match, TRBD1 (5 bases). The CDR3 consists of 12 residues. Germline-derived CDR1 and CDR2 are MGHDK and SYGVNS. With 5 bases removed from V and 7 bases from J, the gap between germline ends came to 11 bases. In DNA form, the CDR3 reads TGTGCCAGCAGTCCCCCGGGGGGTGAAGCTTTCTTT. This encodes CASSPPGGEAFF.

The chain joins TRBV19 to TRBJ2-7; 7 bases match TRBD2. Trimming cost V 2 bases and J 0 bases; bases outside gene matches: 1. This CDR3 region has 14 residues. From germline, CDR1 is LNHDA and CDR2 SQIVND (reference sequence). CDR3 protein: CASSIRGSSYEQYF. The CDR3 bases are TGTGCCAGTAGTATACGCGGGAGCTCCTACGAGCAGTACTTC. Full variable domain (outside the CDR3, taken from reference TRBV19 and TRBJ2-7): DGGITQSPKYLFRKEGQNVTLSCEQNLNHDAMYWYRQDPGQGLRLIYYSQIVNDFQKGDIAEGYSVSREKKESFPLTVTSAQKNPTAFYLCASSIRGSSYEQYFGPGTRLTVT.

The CDR3 protein is CASSPREGRDTQYF. Here the CDR3 DNA reads TGTGCCAGCAGCCCGCGGGAGGGTAGGGATACGCAGTATTTT. The chain couples TRBV5-4 to TRBJ2-3; TRBD2 matches at 9 bases. The germline gives CDR1 SGHNT, CDR2 YYREEE (reference sequence). V lost 4 bases and J lost 6; bases outside the gene matches: 6. This CDR3 is built from 14 residues.